These 13 T cell receptor beta chains came from one sample sequenced in a study of cytomegalovirus exposure and HLA in healthy donors. PCR amplification relied on 60 Vbeta primers (plus 13 Jbeta primers). Produced via immunoSEQ multiplex PCR; TCRdb's table is partial and in-frame only. This repertoire includes some 130,000 clones. Sequencing used PBMCs. Every receptor here comes from a woman aged 40 to 50 in good health and CMV-seronegative.

The chain recombines TRBV28 with TRBJ1-2, with a weak D call TRBD1 (5 bases). The V end was cut by 3 bases, the J end by 0 bases, with 11 bases between. Germline V lookup: CDR1 MDHEN, CDR2 SYDVKM. CDR3 size: 15 residues. The CDR3 DNA reads TGTGCCAGCAGTTTCGCGGGACTTTCTAACTATGGCTACACCTTC. It is translated as CASSFAGLSNYGYTF.

The chain is built from TRBV9 and TRBJ2-2; weak D call: TRBD1 (6 bases). The CDR3 is 16 residues long. Looked up from germline, CDR1 is SGDLS and CDR2 is YYNGEE. The V end was cut by 4 bases, the J end by 2 bases, with 15 bases between. CDR3: CASSFPQGVNTGELFF. The CDR3 DNA follows: TGTGCCAGCAGCTTTCCACAGGGTGTCAACACCGGGGAGCTGTTTTTT. The full variable domain, completed using reference TRBV9 and TRBJ2-2, is DSGVTQTPKHLITATGQRVTLRCSPRSGDLSVYWYQQSLDQGLQFLIQYYNGEERAKGNILERFSAQQFPDLHSELNLSSLELGDSALYFCASSFPQGVNTGELFFGEGSRLTVL.

This rearrangement joins TRBV5-1 to TRBJ1-1, with 7 positions matching TRBD1. Per the germline V gene, CDR1 is SGHRS and CDR2 is YFSETQ. The CDR3 contains 15 residues. The V gene end was trimmed by 0 bases and the J gene end by 4 bases; junction bases not matched to a gene: 6. Here the CDR3 DNA reads TGCGCCAGCAGCTTGGCCCAGGGGGGCGGCACTGAAGCTTTCTTT. It specifies CASSLAQGGGTEAFF.

The rearrangement links TRBV19 to TRBJ2-1, with TRBD2 matching 8 bases. Trimming at V came to 2 bases and at J to 10 bases, leaving 13 bases not matched to a gene. Germline CDR1 reads LNHDA; CDR2 reads SQIVND (reference sequence). The CDR3 length is 16 residues. The CDR3 loop reads CASSIPTRGARGEQFF. The CDR3 bases are TGTGCCAGTAGTATACCCACGCGGGGGGCCCGGGGAGAGCAGTTCTTC.

The chain carries TRBV6-5 and TRBJ1-1; no firm D call. The germline CDR1 and CDR2 sequences are MNHEY and SVGAGI. Trimming stripped 5 bases from V and 6 bases from J, with 16 bases between. This CDR3 comprises 14 residues. CDR3 DNA sequence: TGTGCCAGCAGTAAAACCGGCGGGTTGGCTGAAGCTTTCTTT. Translated, it gives CASSKTGGLAEAFF.

The chain uses TRBV28 and TRBJ2-7; 7 nucleotides match TRBD1. CDR3 length: 14 amino acids. Germline values: CDR1 MDHEN, CDR2 SYDVKM. V trimming: 5 bases; J trimming: 3 bases; junction bases outside the gene matches: 7. CDR3 in DNA: TGTGCCAGCAGTCCCGGGACAGTAGTCTACGAGCAGTACGTC. This encodes CASSPGTVVYEQYV.

V is TRBV19 and J is TRBJ2-1, with a tentative D call TRBD1 (6 bases). Germline loops: CDR1 LNHDA, CDR2 SQIVND (reference sequence). The CDR3 runs 17 residues. V lost 7 bases, J lost 0 bases, and 19 bases lay in between. CDR3 residues: CASTSGVLWSSYNEQFF. Written as DNA, the CDR3 is TGTGCCAGTACCTCAGGGGTCCTTTGGAGCTCCTACAATGAGCAGTTCTTC.

The CDR3 reads CSVQGGRGTEAFF. Written as DNA, the CDR3 is TGCAGCGTTCAGGGGGGTAGGGGCACTGAAGCTTTCTTT. The V and J genes are TRBV29-1 and TRBJ1-1; TRBD1 aligns across 7 bases. The CDR3 covers 13 residues. The germline V gene has CDR1 SQVTM and CDR2 ANQGSEA. V shed 5 bases, J shed 4 bases, and the junction held 7 bases outside the gene matches.

The rearrangement links TRBV29-1 to TRBJ1-1; no clear D. The CDR3 extends over 11 amino acids. Trimming took 7 bases from V and 4 from J, leaving 10 bases between them. CDR1 is SQVTM, CDR2 ANQGSEA, per germline. The CDR3 DNA reads TGCAGCGGTGGACTGGGCACTGAAGCTTTCTTT. It specifies CSGGLGTEAFF.

The chain links TRBV4-1 to TRBJ2-1; D is possibly TRBD2 (7 bases). The germline V gene has CDR1 MGHRA and CDR2 YSYEKL. This CDR3 region has 17 residues. Trimming took 4 bases from V and 6 from J, leaving 22 bases between them. The CDR3 nucleotides read TGCGCCAGCAGCCTTGCTTGGGGGGGGGCCGGCATCAATGAGCAGTTCTTC. Translated: CASSLAWGGAGINEQFF.

The chain joins TRBV5-4 to TRBJ1-6, with no clear D. This CDR3 comprises 13 residues. Germline loops: CDR1 SGHNT, CDR2 YYREEE (reference sequence). V gave up 4 bases and J gave up 8 bases, with 10 bases separating them. The CDR3 protein is CASSDSPDSPLHF. DNA of the CDR3: TGTGCCAGCAGCGATAGCCCTGATTCACCCCTCCACTTT.

The chain combines TRBV5-4 with TRBJ2-5, with a tentative D call TRBD2 (6 bases). The CDR3 is made up of 14 amino acids. The V gene's germline CDR1 is SGHNT and CDR2 YYREEE (reference sequence). Trimming left V 4 bases short and J 7 bases short, with 17 bases between. CDR3 bases: TGTGCCAGCAGCCCGCGGGGAGGCGAAGGGACCCAGTACTTC. Translation gives CASSPRGGEGTQYF.

Details on this clone: Since the CDR3 does not end with the conserved phenylalanine or tryptophan, this likely comes from a read error. The DNA is omitted, as the CDR3 cannot be located on it reliably, and the CDR3 follows TCRdb's listing. This chain uses TRBV7-2 with TRBJ1-2. The V gene's germline CDR1 is SGHTA and CDR2 FQGNSA. The CDR3 length is 8 residues, termini included. The CDR3: CASSGRDY.